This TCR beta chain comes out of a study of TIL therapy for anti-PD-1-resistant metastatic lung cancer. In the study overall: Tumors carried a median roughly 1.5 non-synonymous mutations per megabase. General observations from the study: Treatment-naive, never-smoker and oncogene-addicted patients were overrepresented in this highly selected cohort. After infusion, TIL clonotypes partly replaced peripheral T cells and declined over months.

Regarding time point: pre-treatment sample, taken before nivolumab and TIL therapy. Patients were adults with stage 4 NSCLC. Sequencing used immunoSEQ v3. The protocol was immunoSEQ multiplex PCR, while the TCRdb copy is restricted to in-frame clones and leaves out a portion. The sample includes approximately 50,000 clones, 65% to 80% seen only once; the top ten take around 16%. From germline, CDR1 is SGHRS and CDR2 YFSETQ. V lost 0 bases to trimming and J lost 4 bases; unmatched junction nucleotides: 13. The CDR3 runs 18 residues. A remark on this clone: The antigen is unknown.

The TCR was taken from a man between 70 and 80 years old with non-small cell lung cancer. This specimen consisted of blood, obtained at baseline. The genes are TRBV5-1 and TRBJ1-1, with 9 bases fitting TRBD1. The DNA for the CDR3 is TGCGCCAGCAGCTTGGTAACAGGGGGCGGGAACTCTCCCACTGAAGCTTTCTTT. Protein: CASSLVTGGGNSPTEAFF.